The 27 T cell receptor beta chains presented below share a single source sample, sequenced in a study of T cells in Graves' hyperthyroidism and ophthalmopathy. TCR beta CDR3 region amplification was performed from RNA transcripts. Carried out on the TCR CDR3, a first-round RT-PCR used the HTBI primer set. TCRdb independently ran MiXCR on the multiplex PCR reads; one entry per CDR3 protein. The table includes hundreds of thousands of distinct CDR3 sequences, more than 12% detected once. The sequenced sample was blood. These receptors came from a man between 45 and 60 years old with Graves' ophthalmopathy.

This clonotype was counted at least ten times. The V gene is TRBV3-1, the J gene TRBJ2-7, with 8 bases that match TRBD2. The CDR3 consists of 15 residues. After removal of 1 base from V and 6 bases from J, the junction contained 8 bases not matched to a gene. CDR1 LGHDT and CDR2 YNNKEL come from the germline V gene (reference sequence). In DNA, the CDR3 is TGTGCCAGCAGCCAAGCCCGGACTAGCCATGGCGAGCAGTACTTC. This codes for CASSQARTSHGEQYF.

This clonotype was found many times. The V gene is TRBV3-1, the J gene TRBJ1-1; D is unclear. The CDR3 has 11 residues. V lost 3 bases and J 9 bases, leaving 8 bases between the germline ends. Germline assignment: CDR1 LGHDT and CDR2 YNNKEL (reference sequence). The CDR3 bases are TGTGCCAGCAGCCATGCCCAGCAAGCTTTCTTT. It encodes CASSHAQQAFF.

The rearrangement uses TRBV28 and TRBJ2-1; 9 bases are shared with TRBD1. J lost 6 bases, V lost 6 bases, and 6 bases had no gene match. The CDR3 covers 14 residues. Germline CDR1 reads MDHEN; CDR2 reads SYDVKM. The CDR3 sequence is CASRGQGGSNEQFF. As DNA, the CDR3 is TGTGCCAGCAGGGGACAGGGAGGATCCAATGAGCAGTTCTTC.

The sample holds many counts of this clonotype. The rearrangement links TRBV20-1 to TRBJ2-5; D remains unclear. V dropped 6 bases and J dropped 1 base, with 6 bases sitting between them. This CDR3 is 11 amino acids long. The V gene's germline CDR1 is DFQATT and CDR2 SNEGSKA (reference sequence). The CDR3 loop reads CSALSQETQYF. CDR3 DNA: TGCAGTGCACTCTCCCAAGAGACCCAGTACTTC.

In its sample, this clonotype was seen many times. J is TRBJ2-2 and V is TRBV20-1, with TRBD2 matching 10 bases. The V gene's germline CDR1 is DFQATT and CDR2 SNEGSKA (reference sequence). There are 16 residues in the CDR3. V trimming: 2 bases; J trimming: 6 bases; junction bases outside the gene matches: 9. CDR3 nucleotide sequence: TGCAGTGCTAGAACTAGCGGGAATTTTGGTTCCGGGGAGCTGTTTTTT. Protein sequence: CSARTSGNFGSGELFF.

The chain carries TRBV9 and TRBJ2-7; 14 nucleotides match TRBD2. CDR3 length: 16 residues. The J segment lost 6 bases and the V segment lost 0 bases, leaving 5 bases of the junction unmatched. Germline V gives CDR1 SGDLS, CDR2 YYNGEE. This CDR3 is CASSVGTSGRNGEQYF. Written as DNA, the CDR3 is TGTGCCAGCAGCGTAGGGACTAGCGGGAGGAACGGCGAGCAGTACTTC.

This clonotype came up a few times. One junction end does not reproduce the germline sequence, and a read error may be involved. V usage is TRBV7-9 and J usage is TRBJ2-1; 7 positions match TRBD2. CDR1 and CDR2 from the germline V gene are SEHNR and FQNEAQ (reference sequence). The CDR3 covers 12 residues. This chain's CDR3 is CASSLASGYPLF. The CDR3 DNA is TGTGCCAGCAGCTTAGCTAGCGGGTACCCCCTCTTC.

This clonotype occurred a few times. The chain links TRBV24-1 to TRBJ2-3; the D is unclear. Germline V gene sequence: CDR1 KGHDR, CDR2 SFDVKD. This CDR3 has 15 amino acids. The V gene lost 0 bases and the J gene lost 2 bases, with 8 bases spanning the gap. The DNA for the CDR3 is TGTGCCACCAGTGATTTGAAGGGATTCACAGATACGCAGTATTTT. It translates to CATSDLKGFTDTQYF.

This clonotype appeared many times. The V gene is TRBV30, the J gene TRBJ1-1; no clear D. The CDR3 spans 14 residues. CDR1 and CDR2 from the germline V gene are GTSNPN and SVGIG (reference sequence). The V end was cut by 2 bases, the J end by 4 bases, with 14 bases between. The CDR3 protein is CAWSRERMITEAFF. DNA of the CDR3: TGTGCCTGGAGTAGGGAGAGAATGATCACTGAAGCTTTCTTT. The full variable domain, its missing parts supplied by reference TRBV30 and TRBJ1-1, is SQTIHQWPATLVQPVGSPLSLECTVEGTSNPNLYWYRQAAGRGLQLLFYSVGIGQISSEVPQNLSASRPQDRQFILSSKKLLLSDSGFYLCAWSRERMITEAFFGQGTRLTVV.

This clonotype was observed many times. The rearrangement links TRBV12-3 or TRBV12-4 to TRBJ1-6; 11 bases map to TRBD1. There are 14 residues in the CDR3. Trimming removed 8 bases from V and 10 bases from J; junction bases left unmatched: 7. The CDR3 nucleotides are TGTGCCAGCGGAGGGACAGGGGGGCGCTCACCCCTCCACTTT. Its protein is CASGGTGGRSPLHF.

This clonotype appeared once. This chain links TRBV2 with TRBJ2-1; 8 bases match TRBD2. The CDR3 totals 14 residues. The trim removed 10 bases at V and 7 bases at J, leaving 12 bases unmatched. From germline, CDR1 is SNHLY and CDR2 FYNNEI. DNA for the CDR3: TGTGCCACCGAGGCGAGCGGGGGAGGGAATGAGCAGTTCTTC. Its translation is CATEASGGGNEQFF.

This clonotype was seen repeatedly, ten times or more. The chain carries TRBV9 and TRBJ2-1; tentative D call: TRBD2 (6 bases). The length of the CDR3 is 15 residues. CDR1 is SGDLS and CDR2 is YYNGEE in the germline V gene. V gave up 3 bases and J gave up 9 bases, with 19 bases separating them. In DNA form, the CDR3 reads TGTGCCAGCAGCGCGACGGGACTGTCATGGGGTGAGCAGTTCTTC. Amino acids: CASSATGLSWGEQFF.

The sample holds many counts of this clonotype. V usage is TRBV20-1 and J usage is TRBJ1-5; 7 bases fit TRBD1. This CDR3 has 15 residues. V trimming: 2 bases; J trimming: 5 bases; junction bases outside the gene matches: 9. The germline gives CDR1 DFQATT, CDR2 SNEGSKA (reference sequence). For the CDR3, the DNA is TGCAGTGCTAGAAACCGCCGAGGGGGCGATCAGCCCCAGCATTTT. Its protein product is CSARNRRGGDQPQHF.

Ten or more counts support this clonotype. The chain uses TRBV20-1 and TRBJ2-7, with 8 bases that match TRBD1. Germline CDR1 reads DFQATT; CDR2 reads SNEGSKA (reference sequence). There are 18 residues in the CDR3. Losses at the gene ends were 0 bases for V and 6 bases for J; bases not matched to a gene: 19. The chain's CDR3 is CSARDRGVRTGPLREQYF. DNA of the CDR3: TGCAGTGCTAGAGATAGGGGGGTGCGGACAGGGCCCCTACGCGAGCAGTACTTC.

The chain links TRBV5-4 to TRBJ2-3; D is ambiguous. In germline, CDR1 is SGHNT, CDR2 YYREEE (reference sequence). There are 13 residues in the CDR3. Between the trimmed V and J ends, which lost 0 bases and 4 bases, there was a span of 6 bases. As DNA, the CDR3 is TGTGCCAGCAGCTTGGCCTTCTCAGATACGCAGTATTTT. Protein: CASSLAFSDTQYF.

There are many counts of this clonotype. The chain joins TRBV13 to TRBJ1-2, with D unresolved. Trimming shortened V by 0 bases and J by 8 bases, and 16 bases separated the two germline ends. The CDR3 has 15 amino acids. CDR1 and CDR2 from the germline V gene are PRHDT and FYEKMQ (reference sequence). The CDR3 sequence is CASSLGTSPTIGYTF. CDR3 sequence (DNA): TGTGCCAGCAGCTTAGGCACCTCCCCCACCATAGGCTACACCTTC.

In this sample, this clonotype turned up many times. The V gene is TRBV27, the J gene TRBJ2-6; D is perhaps TRBD1 (5 bases). The CDR3 covers 19 residues. V was trimmed by 0 bases and J by 4 bases, leaving 19 bases between them. Germline V lookup: CDR1 MNHEY, CDR2 SMNVEV (reference sequence). This chain's CDR3 is CASSLSSQGSFSGANVLTF. CDR3 coding DNA: TGTGCCAGCAGTTTATCGTCCCAGGGTAGTTTTTCCGGGGCCAACGTCCTGACTTTC.

This clonotype has just a few counts. V is TRBV6-5 and J is TRBJ2-5, with TRBD1 matching over 7 bases. The germline gives CDR1 MNHEY, CDR2 SVGAGI. CDR3 length: 13 residues. V was clipped by 0 bases and J by 12 bases; unmatched bases: 7. The CDR3 nucleotides are TGTGCCAGCAGTTACTCCAACAGGGGTTTTGAGTACTTC. Residues: CASSYSNRGFEYF.

This clonotype was observed at least ten times. This chain links TRBV29-1 with TRBJ2-1; D is perhaps TRBD2 (5 bases). The CDR3 loop spans 15 amino acids. Trimming cost V 4 bases and J 6 bases, with 19 bases left between them. Germline V gene sequence: CDR1 SQVTM, CDR2 ANQGSEA. The CDR3 coding sequence is TGCAGCGTTGTATGGGTCTACCGAGGGCCCAATGAGCAGTTCTTC. Residues: CSVVWVYRGPNEQFF.

The chain combines TRBV30 with TRBJ2-5; tentatively, D is TRBD2 (5 bases). Germline V gene lookup returns CDR1 GTSNPN and CDR2 SVGIG (reference sequence). V was pared by 5 bases and J by 7 bases, with 23 bases between. The CDR3 runs to 15 residues. This chain's CDR3 is CAWGSTLDYWGTQYF. The CDR3 coding sequence is TGTGCCTGGGGGTCCACGCTTGACTACTGGGGGACCCAGTACTTC.

This clonotype has at least ten counts. The chain is built from TRBV30 and TRBJ2-2; D is uncertain. V was shortened by 8 bases and J by 2 bases, with 3 bases between the two germline ends. The CDR3 has 10 residues. Germline V gene data show CDR1 as GTSNPN and CDR2 as SVGIG (reference sequence). CDR3 nucleotide sequence: TGTGCCGCAAACACCGGGGAGCTGTTTTTT. It yields the protein CAANTGELFF.

This clonotype was counted between two and nine times. The rearrangement uses TRBV9 and TRBJ2-1; D is uncertain. CDR1 is SGDLS, CDR2 YYNGEE, per germline. V gave up 1 base and J gave up 5 bases, with 10 bases separating them. The CDR3 spans 14 residues. The CDR3 coding sequence is TGTGCCAGCAGCGTACAATCCACCAACAATGAGCAGTTCTTC. As protein: CASSVQSTNNEQFF.

The V and J genes are TRBV28 and TRBJ1-2; maybe TRBD1 (5 bases). This CDR3 contains 14 residues. Deletions cut 6 bases from V and 7 bases from J, with 18 bases between. Germline V lookup: CDR1 MDHEN, CDR2 SYDVKM. CDR3: CASSLPGSRAGYTF. In DNA, the CDR3 is TGTGCCAGCAGCCTACCCGGATCCAGGGCTGGCTACACCTTC.

This sequence joins TRBV7-9 and TRBJ2-2; the match to TRBD2 covers 8 bases. The trim removed 0 bases at V and 6 bases at J, leaving 6 bases unmatched. This CDR3 is built from 16 residues. The germline V gene has CDR1 SEHNR and CDR2 FQNEAQ (reference sequence). The CDR3 reads CASSLAAGTSSGELFF. The CDR3 DNA is TGTGCCAGCAGCTTAGCCGCCGGGACTAGTTCCGGGGAGCTGTTTTTT.

This clonotype showed up just a few times. This may arise from a read error, as a much more abundant clone is one base away. V usage is TRBV20-1 and J usage is TRBJ2-7; tentative D call: TRBD2 (5 bases). The germline V gene has CDR1 DFQATT and CDR2 SNEGSKA (reference sequence). Trimming cost V 0 bases and J 0 bases, with 12 bases left between them. The CDR3 spans 15 residues. As DNA, the CDR3 is TGCAGTGCTAGAGATCCCCAGCGGACCTCCTACGAGCAGTACTTC. It codes for CSARDPQRTSYEQYF.

This clonotype appeared many times. The genes are TRBV24-1 and TRBJ2-7; TRBD1 is a possible D gene (6 bases). Per the germline V gene, CDR1 is KGHDR and CDR2 is SFDVKD. The CDR3 has 15 residues. Trimming pared 7 bases from V and 9 bases from J, leaving 24 bases between. CDR3 nucleotide sequence: TGTGCCACCAGCCCTCGTCAGGGGCAGATCTTCGGGCAGTACTTC. Its protein product is CATSPRQGQIFGQYF.

This chain links TRBV5-1 with TRBJ2-5; no reliable D call. V was cut by 5 bases and J by 5 bases, with 13 bases left in between. Germline lookup yields CDR1 SGHRS and CDR2 YFSETQ. This CDR3 comprises 13 residues. CDR3 protein: CASSSPSRETQYF. The CDR3 DNA sequence: TGCGCCAGCAGTTCACCTTCCCGGGAGACCCAGTACTTC.